The TCR beta chain under discussion was sequenced for a study of T cell changes during pregnancy in multiple sclerosis. The CDR3 consists of 13 residues. Deletions cut 6 bases from V and 3 bases from J, with 12 bases between. Germline lookup yields CDR1 LNHNV and CDR2 YYDKDF (reference sequence). The assay was immunoSEQ multiplex PCR, and TCRdb's table has in-frame clones only and misses some. The sample shows over 50,000 clones, approximately 90% of them seen only once. The source was CD4+ T cells from peripheral blood mononuclear cells, collected after pregnancy. The clonotype was recovered from a female donor with multiple sclerosis, enrolled in a pregnancy study. The chain employs TRBV15 and TRBJ2-7; D perhaps matches TRBD2 (6 bases). CDR3 amino acids: CATRVGGGYEQYF. CDR3 coding DNA: TGTGCCACCAGGGTGGGGGGAGGCTACGAGCAGTACTTC.